The source of this T cell receptor (beta chain) is a study of cytomegalovirus exposure and HLA in healthy donors. Regarding this clone: Other DNA sequences of this sample code for an identical CDR3.

Germline V gene data show CDR1 as MNHNS and CDR2 as SASEGT. The CDR3 has 14 residues. V gave up 6 bases and J gave up 1 base, with 10 bases separating them. The PCR employed 60 Vbeta primers together with 13 Jbeta primers. Profiled with immunoSEQ multiplex PCR; TCRdb holds only in-frame clones, not every one. The table lists 200,000 or so clones, over 70% of them singletons. The TCR originated in a woman aged 18-29 years in good health and CMV-seropositive. This chain joins TRBV6-1 and TRBJ2-1; a possible D gene is TRBD2 (7 bases). The sequenced sample was PBMCs. CDR3 in DNA: TGTGCCAGCAGGAGGGGGGGGTCCTACAATGAGCAGTTCTTC. Protein product: CASRRGGSYNEQFF.